This T cell receptor (beta chain) came from a study of radiation and T cells in renal cell carcinoma. Study-wide results and limits: Dominant CDR3 motifs occupied more repertoire in irradiated than control tumors.

Some clones are missing from TCRdb's copy, which holds only in-frame ones; the method was immunoSEQ multiplex PCR. Of 24,000 or so clones listed, around 57% are singletons. This sample's treatment: treatment-naive control, cytoreductive nephrectomy. Control samples are tumors resected by cytoreductive nephrectomy without prior radiation. Sequenced control tumors were from fewer than 14 males and a few females, median age approximately 53. As for this clone: Its target is unknown.

CDR1 is SGHKS and CDR2 is YYEKEE in the germline V gene (reference sequence). Trimming took off 4 bases at V and 5 bases at J, with 15 bases between the two ends. CDR3 length: 14 amino acids. The material sequenced was tumor tissue, taken from a patient whose treatment was nephrectomy without radiotherapy. This receptor was obtained from a human donor with renal cell carcinoma. The rearrangement links TRBV5-5 to TRBJ2-5; D not resolved. The CDR3, as DNA: TGTGCCAGCAGCGAGCACGGACGGTCGGAGACCCAGTACTTC. Protein: CASSEHGRSETQYF.